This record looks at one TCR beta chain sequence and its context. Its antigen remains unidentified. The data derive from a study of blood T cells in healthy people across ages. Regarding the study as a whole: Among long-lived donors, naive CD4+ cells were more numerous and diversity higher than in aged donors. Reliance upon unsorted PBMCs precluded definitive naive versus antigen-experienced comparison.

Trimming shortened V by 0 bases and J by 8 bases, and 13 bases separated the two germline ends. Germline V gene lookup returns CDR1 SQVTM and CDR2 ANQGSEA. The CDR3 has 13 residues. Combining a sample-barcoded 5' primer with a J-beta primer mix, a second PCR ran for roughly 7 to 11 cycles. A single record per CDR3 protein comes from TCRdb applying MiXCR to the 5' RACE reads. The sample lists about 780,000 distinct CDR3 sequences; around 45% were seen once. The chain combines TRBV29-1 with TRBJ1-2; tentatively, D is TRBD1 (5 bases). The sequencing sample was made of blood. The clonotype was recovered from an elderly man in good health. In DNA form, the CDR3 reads TGCAGCGTTGAAGAGACAGTTCTACAAGGCTACACCTTC. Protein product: CSVEETVLQGYTF.